The 2 T cell receptor beta chains in this list originate from one sample, sequenced in a study of blood T cells in healthy people across ages. Primers used in a second PCR of about 7 to 12 cycles were a sample-barcoded 5' primer and a J-beta primer mix. A single record per CDR3 protein comes from TCRdb applying MiXCR to the 5' RACE reads. The sample comprises over 1,500,000 distinct CDR3 sequences, about 49% of which are singletons, and about 2.1% rests with the top ten. The sample was blood. Receptor source: a woman aged 35 to 49 in good health.

This clonotype was seen more than once but under ten times. The V and J genes are TRBV9 and TRBJ2-3, with 12 bases that match TRBD2. V dropped 7 bases and J dropped 9; count of bases not matched to a gene: 12. The CDR3 has 15 residues. The germline V gene has CDR1 SGDLS and CDR2 YYNGEE. CDR3 loop: CASGGLAGYQGTQYF. In DNA, the CDR3 is TGTGCCAGCGGCGGACTAGCGGGGTATCAAGGCACGCAGTATTTT.

The CDR3 region is CASSYDRGGYNEQFF. The CDR3 nucleotides read TGTGCCAGCAGTTACGATCGGGGGGGCTACAATGAGCAGTTCTTC. The chain has TRBV6-5 and TRBJ2-1, with TRBD2 matching 8 bases. Germline lookup yields CDR1 MNHEY and CDR2 SVGAGI. CDR3 length equals 15 residues. Unmatched junction bases numbered 3, after V lost 2 bases and J lost 3 bases.